The rows below give T cell receptor beta chains drawn from one sample of a study of CD8 T cells in ankylosing spondylitis. In TCRdb, the 5' RACE reads were re-called with MiXCR into one record per CDR3 protein. The sample records approximately 250,000 distinct CDR3 sequences, about 10% being singletons. Specimen: blood, either unsorted or a sorted T cell fraction (not recorded which). All receptors come from a male donor with ankylosing spondylitis or in good health (not recorded which). The CDR3 runs from the conserved cysteine through the conserved F or W. The D gene is left open where the match is weak. Expanded clones are given a class, and other clones once, few, many or no size at all.

size	J	V	length	D	DNA	CDR3
NA	TRBJ2-7	TRBV5-6	12	NA	TGTGCCAGCAGCGCTGACATGTACGAGCAGTACTTC	CASSADMYEQYF
NA	TRBJ2-3	TRBV11-2	15	NA	TGTGCCAGCAGCTTAGAAGGGATGGGAACAGATACGCAGTATTTT	CASSLEGMGTDTQYF
many	TRBJ2-5	TRBV7-9	14	NA	TGTGCCAGCAGCATCCCCGAAGTTTTTGAGACCCAGTACTTC	CASSIPEVFETQYF
few	TRBJ2-3	TRBV20-1	13	TRBD1	TGCAGTGCCCCCGGTAACAGGGGGGAGGCGCAGTATTTT	CSAPGNRGEAQYF
NA	TRBJ2-5	TRBV7-2	16	TRBD1	TGTGCCAGCAGCCCGAGGGACAGGGTAGTACAAGAGACCCAGTACTTC	CASSPRDRVVQETQYF
NA	TRBJ2-4	TRBV12-3/TRBV12-4	18	TRBD2	TGTGCCAGCAGCTTGGGACTAGCGGGAGGGCCTGGCAAAAACATTCAGTACTTC	CASSLGLAGGPGKNIQYF
many	TRBJ2-7	TRBV6-1	15	TRBD2	TGTGCCAGCAGCGAACTTGCCGGGACTAGCGGCGAGCAGTACTTC	CASSELAGTSGEQYF
NA	TRBJ1-2	TRBV7-9	15	NA	TGTGCCAGCAGCTCTTACGTAACAGGATCCGATGGCTACACCTTC	CASSSYVTGSDGYTF
many	TRBJ2-1	TRBV11-2	13	NA	TGTGCCAGCAGCTTGCATCGGGCCAATGAGCAGTTCTTC	CASSLHRANEQFF
many	TRBJ1-5	TRBV10-3	14	NA	TGTGCCATCAGTGAATCTCAGAGCAATCAGCCCCAGCATTTT	CAISESQSNQPQHF
NA	TRBJ2-7	TRBV20-1	11	NA	TGCAGTGCCGAAGGGGGCTACGAGCAGTACTTC	CSAEGGYEQYF
NA	TRBJ2-1	TRBV7-2	15	NA	TGTGCCAGCAGCTCTCAGGCCGGGGGATTCAATGAGCAGTTCTTC	CASSSQAGGFNEQFF
many	TRBJ2-3	TRBV4-2	15	NA	TGTGCCAGCAGCCAAGGAATCGTCTTCACAGATACGCAGTATTTT	CASSQGIVFTDTQYF
many	TRBJ1-1	TRBV5-1	15	NA	TGCGCCAGCAGCGTTTCCACAGGACTTAACACTGAAGCTTTCTTT	CASSVSTGLNTEAFF
many	TRBJ2-2	TRBV7-9	14	TRBD1	TGTGCCAGCAGCTCGGGACAGGGGACCGGGGAGCTGTTTTTT	CASSSGQGTGELFF
many	TRBJ1-3	TRBV6-5	16	NA	TGTGCCAGCAGTTTGCTGGACAGTGCTTCTGGAAACACCATATATTTT	CASSLLDSASGNTIYF
many	TRBJ2-7	TRBV4-1	12	NA	TGTGCCAGCAGCCCGGACAGTTACGAGCAGTACTTC	CASSPDSYEQYF
many	TRBJ2-7	TRBV5-1	15	TRBD1	TGCGCCAGCAGCCCTAGACAGGGTTCTTCCTACGAGCAGTACTTC	CASSPRQGSSYEQYF
many	TRBJ1-1	TRBV12-3/TRBV12-4	15	NA	TGTGCCAGCAGTCCGGCCCCAAATGCGAACACTGAAGCTTTCTTT	CASSPAPNANTEAFF
many	TRBJ2-3	TRBV6-5	15	TRBD2	TGTGCCAGCAGTTACTCGGGACTAGTCACAGATACGCAGTATTTT	CASSYSGLVTDTQYF
many	TRBJ1-1	TRBV6-5	15	TRBD1	TGTGCCAGCACCTTACTGACAGGGCGCGGCACTGAAGCTTTCTTT	CASTLLTGRGTEAFF
many	TRBJ2-1	TRBV30	14	TRBD2	TGTGCCTGGAGTGCACTAGCGGGGGAGAATGAGCAGTTCTTC	CAWSALAGENEQFF
many	TRBJ1-4	TRBV3-1	13	NA	TGTGCCAGCGGAATGTCGCAGGGTAGAAAACTGTTTTTT	CASGMSQGRKLFF
many	TRBJ1-2	TRBV20-1	13	TRBD1	TGCAGTGCGATACAGACAGGGTGGGGTGGCTACACCTTC	CSAIQTGWGGYTF
NA	TRBJ2-5	TRBV6-2/TRBV6-3	16	TRBD2	TGTGCCAGCAGTCCCAGGGTAGCGGGAGTTGGTGAGACCCAGTACTTC	CASSPRVAGVGETQYF
many	TRBJ2-7	TRBV6-1	13	TRBD1	TGTGCCAGCATCCGACAGGGGTCCGGCGAGCAGTACTTC	CASIRQGSGEQYF
many	TRBJ2-7	TRBV28	15	TRBD2	TGTGCCAGCAGTTTCTGGCGGGAGATAGGGTACGAGCAGTACTTC	CASSFWREIGYEQYF
many	TRBJ2-5	TRBV20-1	13	NA	TGCAGTGCTAGAGGACCGACACAAGAGACCCAGTACTTC	CSARGPTQETQYF
NA	TRBJ2-1	TRBV12-3/TRBV12-4	19	TRBD2	TGTACCAGCAGTTTAGCGGCAGCGGGAGGTCCAAGCTCCTACAATGAGCAGTTCTTC	CTSSLAAAGGPSSYNEQFF
few	TRBJ2-1	TRBV6-1	16	TRBD2	TGTGCCAGCAGTGACCGGCTAGCGGGAGGCCACAATGAGCAGTTCTTC	CASSDRLAGGHNEQFF
many	TRBJ1-5	TRBV5-6	13	NA	TGTGCCAGCAGCGAGAACAGGGCTCAGCCCCAGCATTTT	CASSENRAQPQHF
many	TRBJ1-2	TRBV2	16	TRBD1	TGTGCCAGCAGTGAATCGGGACAGGGACCAAACTATGGCTACACCTTC	CASSESGQGPNYGYTF
few	TRBJ1-5	TRBV5-1	15	NA	TGCGCCAGCAGTTTGGAAGGGGGAGGCAATCAGCCCCAGCATTTT	CASSLEGGGNQPQHF
many	TRBJ2-2	TRBV19	14	NA	TGTGCCAGTAGTTCCGGGCTAAACACCGGGGAGCTGTTTTTT	CASSSGLNTGELFF
many	TRBJ2-5	TRBV20-1	15	NA	TGCAGTGCTAGAGGACCCCGGACAGCTCAAGAGACCCAGTACTTC	CSARGPRTAQETQYF
few	TRBJ1-4	TRBV30	13	NA	TGTGCCTTTCGGCCGCGGGCTAATGAAAAACTGTTTTTT	CAFRPRANEKLFF
many	TRBJ2-7	TRBV12-3/TRBV12-4	14	NA	TGTGCCAGCAGCAGAAGGGGCAGTTTGAGGGAGCAGTACTTC	CASSRRGSLREQYF
many	TRBJ1-4	TRBV5-1	14	TRBD1	TGCGCCAGCAGCCAGACAGGGACGGGTGAAAAACTGTTTTTT	CASSQTGTGEKLFF
NA	TRBJ2-7	TRBV10-3	15	TRBD1	TGTGCCATCAGTGCTCCGGGACAGGGATACTACGAGCAGTACTTC	CAISAPGQGYYEQYF
NA	TRBJ2-5	TRBV5-1	14	NA	TGCGCCAGCAGCTTAAGACTCAGGGGAGAGACCCAGTACTTC	CASSLRLRGETQYF
few	TRBJ1-3	TRBV18	15	NA	TGTGCCAGCATTAGGGCGGCCGGCTCTGGAAACACCATATATTTT	CASIRAAGSGNTIYF
few	TRBJ1-6	TRBV27	17	TRBD1	TGTGCCAGCAGTTTACAGGGGGTACCTTCCCGATATTCACCCCTCCACTTT	CASSLQGVPSRYSPLHF
few	TRBJ2-7	TRBV7-9	14	NA	TGTGCCAGCAGCTTATTAGCCGGATCCTACGAGCAGTACTTC	CASSLLAGSYEQYF
many	TRBJ2-3	TRBV21-1	15	NA	TGTGCCAGCAGAAAAGGGGCAGTTAGCACAGATACGCAGTATTTT	CASRKGAVSTDTQYF
many	TRBJ2-2	TRBV18	17	TRBD2	TGTGCCAGCTCACCACGACTAGCGGGGGATAACACCGGGGAGCTGTTTTTT	CASSPRLAGDNTGELFF